These 22 T cell receptor beta chains originate from one sample sequenced in a study of CD8+ T cells in alopecia areata. In each case, RNA was isolated and then reverse transcribed into cDNA as the sequencing template. Profiling relied on immunoSEQ multiplex PCR, and the TCRdb table lists in-frame clones only, not all of them. Of roughly 150,000 clones in the sample, about three fifths were seen once. The material sequenced was CD8+ T cells sorted from blood. The receptors come from a human donor in good health.

In this sample, this clone turned up a few times. The V and J genes are TRBV30 and TRBJ2-2; TRBD1 aligns across 10 bases. The length of the CDR3 is 15 residues. Germline V CDR1 and CDR2: GTSNPN, SVGIG (reference sequence). J was trimmed by 6 bases and V by 4 bases; bases with no gene match: 8. For the CDR3, the DNA is TGTGCCTGGACCCCAGGGACAGGGGCCGCCGGGGAGCTGTTTTTT. Its protein product is CAWTPGTGAAGELFF.

Comment on this clone: This same CDR3 is encoded by further DNA sequences in the sample. V is TRBV5-1 and J is TRBJ2-7; 9 nucleotides align to TRBD1. This CDR3 spans 13 amino acids. Germline V CDR1 and CDR2: SGHRS, YFSETQ. J lost 6 bases, V lost 3 bases, and 4 bases had no gene match. In nucleotides, the CDR3 is TGCGCCAGCAGCTCCGGGACAGGGTCCGAGCAGTACTTC. This codes for CASSSGTGSEQYF. Using reference TRBV5-1 and TRBJ2-7 for the parts outside the CDR3, the full variable domain is KAGVTQTPRYLIKTRGQQVTLSCSPISGHRSVSWYQQTPGQGLQFLFEYFSETQRNKGNFPGRFSGRQFSNSRSEMNVSTLELGDSALYLCASSSGTGSEQYFGPGTRLTVT.

This sequence joins TRBV27 and TRBJ2-5; unclear D gene. The CDR3 totals 14 residues. From germline, CDR1 is MNHEY and CDR2 SMNVEV (reference sequence). Trimming cost V 2 bases and J 5 bases, with 12 bases left between them. Here the CDR3 reads CASSLLGSSETQYF. The CDR3 coding sequence is TGTGCCAGCAGTTTACTAGGCAGCTCGGAGACCCAGTACTTC.

CDR3 amino acids: CAWSPLPTSGRLNTGELFF. The CDR3 nucleotides are TGTGCCTGGAGTCCCCTCCCGACTAGCGGGAGACTTAACACCGGGGAGCTGTTTTTT. This chain uses TRBV30 with TRBJ2-2; 12 bases fit TRBD2. Germline loops: CDR1 GTSNPN, CDR2 SVGIG (reference sequence). J lost 2 bases, V lost 2 bases, and 12 bases had no gene match. This CDR3 contains 19 residues.

J is TRBJ2-3 and V is TRBV28, with a weak D call TRBD1 (6 bases). Germline lookup yields CDR1 MDHEN and CDR2 SYDVKM. The CDR3 is 14 amino acids. With 8 bases removed from V and 0 bases from J, the gap between germline ends came to 12 bases. This CDR3 is CASEQGPSTDTQYF. CDR3 DNA sequence: TGTGCCAGCGAACAGGGACCCAGCACAGATACGCAGTATTTT. Filled out from reference TRBV28 and TRBJ2-3, the complete variable domain reads DVKVTQSSRYLVKRTGEKVFLECVQDMDHENMFWYRQDPGLGLRLIYFSYDVKMKEKGDIPEGYSVSREKKERFSLILESASTNQTSMYLCASEQGPSTDTQYFGPGTRLTVL.

This rearrangement joins TRBV11-2 to TRBJ2-5; D ambiguous. CDR1 and CDR2 (germline): SGHAT, FQNNGV. CDR3 size: 11 residues. V was cut by 4 bases and J by 7 bases, with 7 bases left in between. The CDR3 here is CASSSPRTQYF. In DNA, the CDR3 is TGTGCCAGCAGCTCACCCCGGACCCAGTACTTC.

The chain couples TRBV10-3 to TRBJ1-1; no firm D call. Germline-derived CDR1 and CDR2 are ENHRY and SYGVKD. This CDR3 has 13 residues. V was trimmed by 2 bases and J by 6 bases, leaving 10 bases between them. CDR3 loop: CAISEDIPPEAFF. CDR3 coding DNA: TGTGCCATCAGTGAGGACATCCCCCCTGAAGCTTTCTTT.

V is TRBV15 and J is TRBJ2-3, with 11 bases identical to TRBD1. Germline V lookup: CDR1 LNHNV, CDR2 YYDKDF (reference sequence). V lost 3 bases and J lost 3; bases outside the gene matches: 2. The length of the CDR3 is 15 residues. The chain's CDR3 is CATSRGQGVTDTQYF. The CDR3 bases are TGTGCCACCAGCAGGGGACAGGGGGTAACAGATACGCAGTATTTT.

There are a few counts of this clone. The chain employs TRBV7-2 and TRBJ2-7; 9 bases are a match to TRBD1. CDR1 is SGHTA, CDR2 FQGNSA, per germline. The trim removed 4 bases at V and 3 bases at J, leaving 7 bases unmatched. The CDR3 length is 15 residues. The CDR3 nucleotides read TGTGCCAGCAGCTACGGGACAGGGACGCGCTACGAGCAGTACTTC. This gives the protein CASSYGTGTRYEQYF.

This clone was seen a few times. The chain is built from TRBV7-6 and TRBJ2-5, with 8 nucleotides matching TRBD2. This CDR3 spans 13 amino acids. The trim removed 11 bases at V and 5 bases at J, leaving 10 bases unmatched. Germline V gene data show CDR1 as SGHVS and CDR2 as FNYEAQ. CDR3 nucleotides: TGTGCCGACAAGCGGGAGTACGTCGAGACCCAGTACTTC. Its protein product is CADKREYVETQYF. The variable domain in full, with the rest retrieved from reference TRBV7-6 and TRBJ2-5, is GAGVSQSPRYKVTKRGQDVALRCDPISGHVSLYWYRQALGQGPEFLTYFNYEAQQDKSGLPNDRFSAERPEGSISTLTIQRTEQRDSAMYRCADKREYVETQYFGPGTRLLVL.

The V call is TRBV6-5, the J call TRBJ2-3; 7 positions match TRBD2. The CDR3 consists of 15 residues. V trimming: 2 bases; J trimming: 2 bases; junction bases outside the gene matches: 4. CDR1 and CDR2 from the germline V gene are MNHEY and SVGAGI. This CDR3 reads CASSYRLAVTDTQYF. The CDR3 nucleotides read TGTGCCAGCAGTTACCGGCTAGCGGTCACAGATACGCAGTATTTT.

The table lists this clone with a few counts. This chain joins TRBV27 and TRBJ2-6; D is uncertain. There are 14 residues in the CDR3. Looked up from germline, CDR1 is MNHEY and CDR2 is SMNVEV (reference sequence). The germline V and J ends were trimmed by 5 bases and 4 bases, with 9 bases remaining between them. The CDR3 nucleotides read TGTGCCAGCAGTCTGAATGGAGGGGCCAACGTCCTGACTTTC. It codes for CASSLNGGANVLTF.

The chain links TRBV5-1 to TRBJ1-1; TRBD1 aligns across 7 bases. Germline CDR1 and CDR2: SGHRS and YFSETQ. V shed 1 base, J shed 0 bases, and the junction held 9 bases outside the gene matches. The CDR3 sequence is 17 residues long. The CDR3 nucleotides read TGCGCCAGCAGCTTGAAACCAGGGGGAATTTTGAACACTGAAGCTTTCTTT. Translated, it gives CASSLKPGGILNTEAFF.

The J gene is TRBJ1-2, the V gene TRBV5-1; TRBD1 agrees at 7 bases. Germline trimming cut 4 bases from V and 5 bases from J; bases unmatched to any gene: 5. Germline assignment: CDR1 SGHRS and CDR2 YFSETQ. The CDR3 loop spans 13 amino acids. CDR3 DNA sequence: TGCGCCAGCAGCCGGGGACAGCTTTATGGCTACACCTTC. As protein: CASSRGQLYGYTF.

This sequence joins TRBV7-9 and TRBJ1-1, with D possibly TRBD1 on 5 matching bases. Germline V gene lookup returns CDR1 SEHNR and CDR2 FQNEAQ (reference sequence). The CDR3 runs to 15 residues. Trimming pared 1 base from V and 5 bases from J, leaving 14 bases between. As DNA, the CDR3 is TGTGCCAGCAGCTTAGTGGGGGTGGCTGGGACTGAAGCTTTCTTT. Its translation: CASSLVGVAGTEAFF.

The V and J genes are TRBV7-9 and TRBJ2-1; 14 bases are shared with TRBD2. Germline assignment: CDR1 SEHNR and CDR2 FQNEAQ (reference sequence). This CDR3 spans 19 amino acids. With V trimmed by 2 bases and J by 3 bases, 9 bases remained unmatched. CDR3 coding DNA: TGTGCCAGCAGCTTACCGGGACTAGCGGGAGTCCCAAGCTACAATGAGCAGTTCTTC. Protein: CASSLPGLAGVPSYNEQFF.

Of note for this clone: The same CDR3 arises from other DNA sequences in this sample as well. V and J are TRBV27 and TRBJ2-7; D is possibly TRBD1 or TRBD2 (5 bases each). CDR3 length: 12 residues. Trimming stripped 2 bases from V and 5 bases from J, with 7 bases between. CDR1 is MNHEY and CDR2 is SMNVEV in the germline V gene (reference sequence). Here the CDR3 reads CASSLMGDEQYF. As DNA, the CDR3 is TGTGCCAGCAGTTTAATGGGGGACGAGCAGTACTTC.

J is TRBJ2-7 and V is TRBV2; possibly TRBD1 or TRBD2 for D (5 bases each). The V gene's germline CDR1 is SNHLY and CDR2 FYNNEI. The ends were cut back, 6 bases at V and 3 bases at J, with 18 bases in the middle. The CDR3 spans 15 residues. The CDR3 sequence is CASSPAGTLRYEQYF. The CDR3, as DNA: TGTGCCAGCAGCCCAGCAGGGACCCTCCGCTACGAGCAGTACTTC. The complete variable domain, with remaining parts taken from reference TRBV2 and TRBJ2-7, reads EPEVTQTPSHQVTQMGQEVILRCVPISNHLYFYWYRQILGQKVEFLVSFYNNEISEKSEIFDDQFSVERPDGSNFTLKIRSTKLEDSAMYFCASSPAGTLRYEQYFGPGTRLTVT.

The V gene is TRBV10-2, the J gene TRBJ2-2, with 7 bases that match TRBD2. After removal of 4 bases from V and 3 bases from J, the junction contained 5 bases not matched to a gene. Germline V gives CDR1 WSHSY, CDR2 SAAADI. The CDR3 spans 15 residues. CDR3 sequence (DNA): TGCGCCAGCAGTGCACCGGGAGGCGACACCGGGGAGCTGTTTTTT. Amino acid sequence: CASSAPGGDTGELFF.

The rearrangement joins TRBV2 to TRBJ2-5; tentatively, D is TRBD1 (5 bases). The V end lost 6 bases, the J end lost 5 bases, and 10 bases lay between the germline ends. CDR1 and CDR2 from the germline V gene are SNHLY and FYNNEI. The CDR3 is 12 residues long. The CDR3 reads CASSPRAETQYF. In DNA form, the CDR3 reads TGTGCCAGCAGCCCCAGGGCGGAGACCCAGTACTTC.

This clone came up a few times. This rearrangement joins TRBV27 to TRBJ2-7; D uncertain. V lost 8 bases, J lost 6 bases, and 14 bases lay in between. The CDR3 has 12 residues. Germline V gene lookup returns CDR1 MNHEY and CDR2 SMNVEV (reference sequence). CDR3 DNA sequence: TGTGCCAGCGGAAGGATTGCCCTCGAGCAGTACTTC. Translation gives CASGRIALEQYF.

This clone was seen a handful of times. The chain recombines TRBV29-1 with TRBJ2-7, with TRBD1 as a possible D gene (5 bases). The germline gives CDR1 SQVTM, CDR2 ANQGSEA. The V end was cut by 4 bases, the J end by 3 bases, with 13 bases between. The CDR3 has 13 residues. CDR3 sequence: CSVASSRVYEQYF. CDR3 in DNA: TGCAGCGTTGCATCTTCCAGGGTCTACGAGCAGTACTTC.